A selection of T cell receptor beta chains follows, all from one sample in a study of tumor and adjacent non-tumor tissue in lung cancer. TCRdb called the multiplex PCR reads again in MiXCR, with one record for every CDR3 protein. The table includes approximately 100,000 distinct CDR3 sequences, more than 70% detected once. Material: lung tumor tissue. The receptors here all came from a woman aged 55-75 years with non-small cell lung cancer. The CDR3 runs from the conserved cysteine through the conserved F or W. D genes are given only for firm matches. Clone size is stated in some rows and not others, as once, few, many or a class when expanded.

TRBV20-1	TRBJ2-1	.	.	12	TGCAAGGCTAGTAGTTTGGGCAATGAGCAGTTCTTC	CKASSLGNEQFF
TRBV12-3/TRBV12-4	TRBJ1-1	.	.	13	TGTGCCTGCAACCTAGAGATGGGGGCTGAAGCTTTCTTT	CACNLEMGAEAFF
TRBV2	TRBJ2-6	.	.	14	TGTGCCAGCCGGAAAAGCTCTGGGGCCAACATCCTGACTTTC	CASRKSSGANILTF
TRBV4-2	TRBJ2-2	.	.	16	TGTGCAAGCAGCCAAGGTGTGGGGGGGAACACCGGGGAGCTGTTTTTT	CASSQGVGGNTGELFF
TRBV28	TRBJ2-7	TRBD2	.	16	TGTACCAGCAGTTTCCATCTAGCGGAACTCTCCTACGAGCAGTACTTC	CTSSFHLAELSYEQYF
TRBV2	TRBJ2-3	.	.	17	TGTGCCAGCCAACTGATGGGGGGAACTATTCACTCAGATACGCAGTATTTT	CASQLMGGTIHSDTQYF
TRBV11-3	TRBJ2-1	.	.	12	TGTACCAGCAGCCGGGACACTTGGAAGCAGTTCTTC	CTSSRDTWKQFF
TRBV11-2	TRBJ2-2	.	.	16	TGTGCCACCAGCTTAGTAATGGCGGCGCACACCGGGGAACTGTTTTTT	CATSLVMAAHTGELFF
TRBV7-8	TRBJ2-5	TRBD2	once	16	TGTGCCAGCAGCTTAATAGGCGGGAGTAGAACGGAGACCCAGTACTTC	CASSLIGGSRTETQYF
TRBV2	TRBJ2-2	.	.	12	TGTGCCTCGGTGGCGGACACCGGGGAGCTGTTTTTT	CASVADTGELFF
TRBV20-1	TRBJ2-5	.	.	16	TGCAGTGCTCCCCAAGGGTGTAGTGGATTGCTAGAGACCCAGTACTTC	CSAPQGCSGLLETQYF
TRBV6-6	TRBJ2-3	.	many	16	TGTGCCAGCAGTTACTCTAACAGGTTTCGCACAGATACGCAGTATTTT	CASSYSNRFRTDTQYF
TRBV6-2/TRBV6-3	TRBJ2-3	TRBD1	.	14	TGTGCCAGCAAGCGGACAGGTCCTACAGATATGCAATATTTT	CASKRTGPTDMQYF
TRBV6-2/TRBV6-3	TRBJ2-2	.	few	16	TGTGCCAGCACCGCCCCTTCCCTAGTGGGGACCGGGGAGCTGTTTTTT	CASTAPSLVGTGELFF
TRBV11-2	TRBJ2-3	TRBD1	.	15	TGTGCCAGCAGTCGGACAGGGGGGACCACAGATACGTACTATTTT	CASSRTGGTTDTYYF
TRBV28	TRBJ2-2	.	.	15	TGTGCCAGCAGTCCCGGACAAGCCCGCACCGGGGATCTGTTTTTT	CASSPGQARTGDLFF
TRBV4-1	TRBJ2-5	.	few	17	TGCGCCAGCAGGCAAGATAAGGCGGAGGGGCTGCCCGAGACCCAGTACTTC	CASRQDKAEGLPETQYF
TRBV30	TRBJ2-2	.	few	13	TGTGCCTGGAGTGTAATTGCACCCGGGGAGCTGTTTTTT	CAWSVIAPGELFF
TRBV11-1	TRBJ1-6	.	.	13	TGTGCCAGCAGCTCTGAGGCAGTTTCACCCCTCCACTTT	CASSSEAVSPLHF
TRBV4-1	TRBJ1-3	.	.	15	TGCGCCAGCAGCCAAGACGATGGAATTGGAAACACCATATATTTT	CASSQDDGIGNTIYF
TRBV5-4	TRBJ1-6	.	many	15	TGTGCCAGCAGCGCGGGGAGGGGGGGTAATTCACCCCTCCACTTT	CASSAGRGGNSPLHF
TRBV28	TRBJ1-1	.	.	12	TGTGCCAGCACTCTTTCCCCGTCTGAAGCTTTCTTT	CASTLSPSEAFF
TRBV5-1	TRBJ2-3	.	few	15	TGCGCCAGCAGCAGTAATGGGGGGGCCGGAGATACGCAGTATTTT	CASSSNGGAGDTQYF
TRBV6-5	TRBJ1-2	.	once	15	TGTGCCAGCTGTTACTCGAACCGACAGGACAATGGCTACACTTTC	CASCYSNRQDNGYTF
TRBV11-2	TRBJ2-2	TRBD1	.	16	TGTGCCAGCAGCACCCGACAGGGATCCAACACTGGGGAGCTGTTTTTT	CASSTRQGSNTGELFF
TRBV11-2	TRBJ1-4	.	.	13	TGTGCCAGCAGCTCCAGGGGATTCGGGAAACTGTTTTTT	CASSSRGFGKLFF
TRBV28	TRBJ2-1	TRBD1	few	15	TGTGCCAGCAGAACAGGGGGAGGATACTACAATGAGCAGTTCTTC	CASRTGGGYYNEQFF
TRBV20-1	TRBJ2-3	.	once	14	TGCAGTGTACACGGTAGCGTGCTCACGGATACGCAGTATTTT	CSVHGSVLTDTQYF
TRBV11-2	TRBJ2-7	TRBD1	.	14	TGTGCCAGCATCCGGGACAGGACAGGGGGAGAGCAGTACTTC	CASIRDRTGGEQYF
TRBV6-2/TRBV6-3	TRBJ2-1	.	.	15	TGTGTCAGCAGTTACTCAGAAGCTGGAGGAGATGAGCAGTTCTTC	CVSSYSEAGGDEQFF
TRBV20-1	TRBJ1-5	.	many	13	TGCAGTGCTAGACCAGACACTAATCAGCCCCAGCATTTT	CSARPDTNQPQHF
TRBV6-1	TRBJ2-7	TRBD1	many	15	TGTGCCAGCAGTCCGACAGGGGCCCTGTCCTACGAGCAGTACTTC	CASSPTGALSYEQYF
TRBV28	TRBJ1-2	TRBD1	.	13	TGTGCCAGCAGTTTAGGAAACGGGGACAGCTACATCTTC	CASSLGNGDSYIF
TRBV20-1	TRBJ2-7	TRBD2	.	12	TGCAGTGAGACGGGAGGGAACTACGAGCAGTACTTC	CSETGGNYEQYF
TRBV11-1	TRBJ2-1	.	.	14	TGTGCCAGCAGCTGGGCCGGTGGATTCGATGAGCTGTTCTTC	CASSWAGGFDELFF
TRBV29-1	TRBJ2-6	.	.	13	TGCAGCGCCATGAACTCTGGGGCCAACGTCCTAACTTTC	CSAMNSGANVLTF
TRBV6-5	TRBJ2-3	TRBD1	many	14	TGTGCCAGCTCCTGGGACAGGGGGCGTGATACGCAGTATTTT	CASSWDRGRDTQYF
TRBV6-2/TRBV6-3	TRBJ2-7	.	.	14	TGTGCCAGCAGCAGAAAATGGGGACCTTACGAGCAGTACTTC	CASSRKWGPYEQYF
TRBV10-2	TRBJ2-5	TRBD1	.	14	TGCGCCAGCAGTGACGGACAGGCGCTGGAGACCCAGTACTTC	CASSDGQALETQYF
TRBV11-2	TRBJ2-2	.	.	15	TGTGCCAGCAGCTTAGATTGTAAATTCACCGGGGAGCTGTTTTTT	CASSLDCKFTGELFF
TRBV12-3/TRBV12-4	TRBJ2-3	TRBD1	.	17	TGTGCCAGCAGTTTAATGTGGGGGGGGACAGGGGGGCAACTCCAGTATTTT	CASSLMWGGTGGQLQYF
TRBV11-2	TRBJ2-1	.	.	14	TGTGTCAGCAGAAAACTAGTCCTCGTGGATGAGCAGTTCTTC	CVSRKLVLVDEQFF